Judged by abundance, the clone carrying this T cell receptor delta chain is medium-sized (0.01 to 0.1%). Its specificity is unknown. The same CDR3 also results from other DNA sequences found in this sample. TCRdb reanalysed the multiplex PCR reads via CATT. Here the sample spans 2,000 to 2,500 delta-chain clones, approximately 1.5% being singletons. The source of the sample is a study of gamma delta lymphoproliferative disorders and STAT genes. Study-level points and caveats: Patient gamma repertoires clustered apart from healthy controls; delta did not.

Sequencing used genomic DNA taken from PBMCs of patients and controls. Germline V lookup: CDR1 TSWWSYY, CDR2 QGS. V was clipped by 2 bases and J by 2 bases; unmatched bases: 36. The CDR3 is 26 residues long. The chain uses TRDV1 and TRDJ1; 9 bases line up with TRDD3. The receptor's source is a human donor in good health. The sample consisted of blood. CDR3 protein: CALGEGLLLPSFGGGIPNWRTDKLIF. As DNA, the CDR3 is TGTGCTCTTGGGGAAGGACTCCTTCTTCCCTCCTTCGGGGGGGGGATACCAAACTGGAGGACCGATAAACTCATCTTT.